Here is one TCR beta chain with its context. This clonotype was seen more than once but under ten times. No cognate antigen has been identified for it. There are no base qualities to consult, and no much larger clone falls within one base. The library relied on 5' RACE. The sequencer listed for this sample is Illumina HiSeq 2000. A universal primer binding site was added through template switching, and the final cDNA carried a unique molecular identifier so that TCR cDNA molecules could be counted accurately. Specific primers in the conserved constant-segment region were used to synthesize first-strand cDNA for the TCR alpha and beta chains. To control for contamination, each cDNA library was double barcoded with a SMART-Mk sample barcode plus Illumina barcodes. TruSeq adapter sequences, together with Illumina sample barcodes, were added in two successive PCR steps. The TCR alpha and beta cDNA libraries were sequenced on the Illumina HiSeq platform using custom primers. The paper's data handling went like this. MiGEC processed the raw reads to extract unique molecular identifiers, while MiXCR was used to determine the CDR3 positions. For each individual, recombination models were inferred using an EM algorithm with the repgenHMM and IGoR tools. The tcR package in R was used for shared clonotype analysis, with sharing normalized by the product of cloneset sizes. Out-of-frame nonproductive sequences were analyzed to study raw recombination free of thymic and clonal selection effects. TCRdb cleaned the public reads at Q25 with fastp, built clones with MiXCR and kept in-frame beta chains. Every CDR3 protein is listed once, alongside the most common genes and DNA of its rows. These V and J calls originate from TCRdb's pipeline instead of the authors' own analysis. The sample data list about 790,000 distinct CDR3 sequences, and 18% of these were observed just once. Of the sample, approximately 14% falls within the top ten clones.

V and J lose 9 bases and 0 bases, and a span of 10 bases separates them. The CDR3 sequence holds 13 residues, the cysteine and phenylalanine included. Just the 39-base CDR3 DNA is kept, in frame starting at base 1. Based on the germline V gene, the CDR1 and CDR2 sequences are MNHNS and SASEGT. Every donor was a healthy Caucasian. The twin cohort comprised three pairs of female monozygotic twins, all aged about 18 to 30 years. The RNA used for TCR libraries was isolated from peripheral blood mononuclear cells. The sample originates from a study of identical twins (dated by TCRdb to between 2015 and 2016). Notes on the research overall: To test whether fetal clonotypes persist, this study deep-sequenced TCR alpha and beta repertoires from monozygotic twins, from unrelated adults of various ages, and from cord blood. To rule out contamination, the twin experiments were replicated at different times with different library preparation protocols.

Broader findings and caveats from the paper: The excess sharing between twins in beta out-of-frame sequences was weaker because fewer shared sequences reduced the signal-to-noise ratio. Invariant T cells such as MAIT and iNKT could partly confound zero-insertion analyses, although diverse VJ usage argued against such confounding for most clonotypes. In monozygotic twins, recombination models systematically underestimated out-of-frame TCR alpha sharing, but the models matched the sharing seen between unrelated individuals. Fewer insertions were carried by abundant cord blood beta clonotypes, a similar but weaker trend appeared in young adult naive repertoires, and no such trend appeared in memory repertoires. Because the same donors could not be followed over many years, the conclusions depended on cross-sectional statistical analysis. Compared with coincidental sharing between unrelated individuals, out-of-frame TCR alpha sequences shared between twins showed an excess of sequences with low generation probability.

The sample also formed part of further work on T cells expressing NK-cell markers. Taken from the second paper: TCR beta-chain repertoires were profiled in sorted CD3+CD56+NKG2C+, CD3+CD56+NKG2C- and CD3+CD56-NKG2C+ T-cell subsets from roughly eight donors. Of the eight sequenced donors, seven were found to be HCMV-seropositive and one was found to be HCMV-seronegative. To restrict sorting to alphabetaTCR-expressing T cells, an anti-gammadeltaTCR antibody was added in several experiments. In 6 or 7 donors, the dominant CD3+CD56+NKG2C+ clonotypes ranked among the top 10 CD8+ clonotypes, making up about 1.0-7.5% of CD8+ T cells. Those dominant clonotypes were again the most abundant among CD3+CD56-NKG2C+ cells in a handful of donors, at roughly 25-65%. Whether the expanded NKG2C-expressing T cell clones were specific for HCMV antigens was left unclear. The study sequenced eight donors, all healthy volunteers chosen at random: three men and five women. To determine HCMV serostatus, a commercial ELISA kit was used to detect HCMV-specific IgG in serum. Bulk peripheral blood T-cell repertoires were additionally sequenced from unsorted PBMC for over five donors. MIGEC handled demultiplexing of the reads and grouping by UMI, while MiTCR was used to assemble and quantify clonotypes. To remove erroneous sequences, TCR cDNA sequences were retained only when supported by two or more reads. The tcR package was used for downstream repertoire analysis, and clonotypes were matched between fractions using CDR3 nucleotide sequence together with V segment. VDJmatch was used to annotate antigen specificity against VDJdb, with one amino acid substitution in CDR3 permitted.

This clonotype was obtained from a woman aged 18 to 35 in good health. This receptor chain uses TRBV6-1 and TRBJ2-3; the D gene could be TRBD1 or TRBD2, each one agreeing over 5 bases. Sequencing was done on a sample of PBMCs. The nucleotide sequence reads TGTGCCAGGGGACGGGGAAGCACAGATACGCAGTATTTT. This gives the protein CARGRGSTDTQYF.